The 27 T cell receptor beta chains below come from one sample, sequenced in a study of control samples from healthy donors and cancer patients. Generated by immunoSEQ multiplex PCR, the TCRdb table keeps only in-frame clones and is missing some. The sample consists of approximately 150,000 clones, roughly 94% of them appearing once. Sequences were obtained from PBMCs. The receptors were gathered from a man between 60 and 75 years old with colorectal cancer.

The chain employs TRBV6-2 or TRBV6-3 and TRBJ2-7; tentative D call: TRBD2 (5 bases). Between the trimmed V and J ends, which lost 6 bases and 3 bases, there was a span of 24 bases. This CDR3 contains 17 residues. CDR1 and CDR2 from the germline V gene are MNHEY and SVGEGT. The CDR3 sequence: CASSPLEGPLVNYEQYF. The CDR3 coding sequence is TGTGCCAGCAGCCCCCTTGAGGGTCCCCTCGTTAACTACGAGCAGTACTTC.

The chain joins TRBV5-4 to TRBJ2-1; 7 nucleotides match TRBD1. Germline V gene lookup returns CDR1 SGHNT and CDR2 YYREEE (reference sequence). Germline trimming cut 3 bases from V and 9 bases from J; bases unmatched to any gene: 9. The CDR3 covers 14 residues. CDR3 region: CASSSGDSGSEQFF. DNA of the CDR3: TGTGCCAGCAGCTCAGGGGACAGCGGCTCTGAGCAGTTCTTC.

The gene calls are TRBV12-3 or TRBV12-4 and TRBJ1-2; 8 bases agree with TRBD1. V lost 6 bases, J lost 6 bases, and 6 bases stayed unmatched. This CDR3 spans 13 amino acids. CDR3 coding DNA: TGTGCCAGCAGCCAAGTCAGGGGGCATGGCTACACCTTC. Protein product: CASSQVRGHGYTF.

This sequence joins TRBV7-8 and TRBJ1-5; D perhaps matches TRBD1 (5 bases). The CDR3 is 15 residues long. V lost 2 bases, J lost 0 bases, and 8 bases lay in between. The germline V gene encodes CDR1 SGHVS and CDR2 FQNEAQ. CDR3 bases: TGTGCCAGCAGCTTAAGGGACCTTAGCAATCAGCCCCAGCATTTT. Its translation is CASSLRDLSNQPQHF. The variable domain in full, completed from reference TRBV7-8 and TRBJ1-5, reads GAGVSQSPRYKVAKRGQDVALRCDPISGHVSLFWYQQALGQGPEFLTYFQNEAQLDKSGLPSDRFFAERPEGSVSTLKIQRTQQEDSAVYLCASSLRDLSNQPQHFGDGTRLSIL.

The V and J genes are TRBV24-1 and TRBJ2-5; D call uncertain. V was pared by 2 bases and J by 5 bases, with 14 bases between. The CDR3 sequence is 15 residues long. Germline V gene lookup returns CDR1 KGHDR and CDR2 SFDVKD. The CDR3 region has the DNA TGTGCCACCAGTGATTCAGTGGGGTTTGGGGAGACCCAGTACTTC. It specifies CATSDSVGFGETQYF.

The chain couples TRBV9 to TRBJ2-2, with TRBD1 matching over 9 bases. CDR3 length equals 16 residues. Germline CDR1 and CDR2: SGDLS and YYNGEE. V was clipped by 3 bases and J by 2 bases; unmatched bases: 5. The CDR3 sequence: CASSASGQGNTGELFF. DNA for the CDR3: TGTGCCAGCAGCGCATCGGGACAGGGAAACACCGGGGAGCTGTTTTTT. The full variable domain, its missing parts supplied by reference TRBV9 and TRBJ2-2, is DSGVTQTPKHLITATGQRVTLRCSPRSGDLSVYWYQQSLDQGLQFLIQYYNGEERAKGNILERFSAQQFPDLHSELNLSSLELGDSALYFCASSASGQGNTGELFFGEGSRLTVL.

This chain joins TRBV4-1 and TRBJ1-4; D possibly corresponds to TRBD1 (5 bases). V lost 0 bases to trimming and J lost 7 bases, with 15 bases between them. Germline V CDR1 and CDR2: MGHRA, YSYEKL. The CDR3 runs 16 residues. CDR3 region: CASSQDLGGFGEKLFF. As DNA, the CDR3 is TGCGCCAGCAGCCAAGATCTCGGGGGATTTGGTGAAAAACTGTTTTTT.

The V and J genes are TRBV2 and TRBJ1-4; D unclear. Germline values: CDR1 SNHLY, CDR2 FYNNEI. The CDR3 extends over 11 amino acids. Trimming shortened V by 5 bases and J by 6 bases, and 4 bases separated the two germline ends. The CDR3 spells CASSPYEKLFF. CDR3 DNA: TGTGCCAGCAGTCCCTATGAAAAACTGTTTTTT.

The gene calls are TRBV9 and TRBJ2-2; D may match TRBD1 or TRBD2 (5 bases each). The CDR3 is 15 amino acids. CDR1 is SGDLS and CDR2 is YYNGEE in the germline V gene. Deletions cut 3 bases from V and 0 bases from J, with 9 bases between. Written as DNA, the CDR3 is TGTGCCAGCAGCGGGGGGTTATCGAACACCGGGGAGCTGTTTTTT. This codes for CASSGGLSNTGELFF.

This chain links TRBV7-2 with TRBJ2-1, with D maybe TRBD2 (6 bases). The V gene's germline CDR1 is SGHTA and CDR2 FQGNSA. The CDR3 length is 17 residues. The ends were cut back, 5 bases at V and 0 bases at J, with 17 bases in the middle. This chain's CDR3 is CASSRGTPHSSYNEQFF. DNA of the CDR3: TGTGCCAGCAGCCGCGGGACTCCACACAGCTCCTACAATGAGCAGTTCTTC.

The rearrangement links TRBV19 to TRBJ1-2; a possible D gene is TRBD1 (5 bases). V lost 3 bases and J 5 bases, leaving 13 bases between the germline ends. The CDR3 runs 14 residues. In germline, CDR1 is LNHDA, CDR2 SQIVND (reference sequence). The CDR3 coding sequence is TGTGCCAGTAGTATCGGGACGCTCCCTTATGGCTACACCTTC. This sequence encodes CASSIGTLPYGYTF.

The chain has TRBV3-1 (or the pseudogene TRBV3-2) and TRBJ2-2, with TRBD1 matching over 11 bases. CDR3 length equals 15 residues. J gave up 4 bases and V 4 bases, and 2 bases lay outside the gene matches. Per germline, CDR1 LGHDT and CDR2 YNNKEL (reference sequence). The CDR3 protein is CASSRTGGPTGELFF. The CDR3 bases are TGTGCCAGCAGCCGGACAGGGGGCCCCACCGGGGAGCTGTTTTTT.

This CDR3 reads CASNALGAINQPQHF. The CDR3 DNA reads as TGTGCCAGCAATGCGTTGGGGGCCATCAATCAGCCCCAGCATTTT. The V and J genes are TRBV19 and TRBJ1-5; tentatively, D is TRBD1 (6 bases). Trimming took off 9 bases at V and 3 bases at J, with 18 bases between the two ends. This CDR3 comprises 15 residues. CDR1 and CDR2 from the germline V gene are LNHDA and SQIVND (reference sequence).

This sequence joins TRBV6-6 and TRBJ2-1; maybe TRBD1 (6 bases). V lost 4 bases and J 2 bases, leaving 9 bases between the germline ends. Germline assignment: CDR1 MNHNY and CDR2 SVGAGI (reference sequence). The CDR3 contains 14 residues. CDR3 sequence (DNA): TGTGCCAGCAGTTCAGGGGTCACCTACAATGAGCAGTTCTTC. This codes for CASSSGVTYNEQFF.

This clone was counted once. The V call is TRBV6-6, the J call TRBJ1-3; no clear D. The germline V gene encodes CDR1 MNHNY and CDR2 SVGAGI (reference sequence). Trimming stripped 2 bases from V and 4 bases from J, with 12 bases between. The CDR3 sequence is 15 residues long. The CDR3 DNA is TGTGCCAGCAGTTACCCCGGCGAGATCGGAAACACCATATATTTT. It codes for CASSYPGEIGNTIYF.

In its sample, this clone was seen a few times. The CDR3 nucleotides are TGTGCCTCTAGCGGACAGCTCAATCAGCCCCAGCATTTT. Translating gives CASSGQLNQPQHF. The chain carries TRBV2 and TRBJ1-5, with TRBD1 as a possible D gene (6 bases). Germline CDR1 SNHLY, CDR2 FYNNEI. CDR3 length: 13 amino acids. Trimming pared 11 bases from V and 3 bases from J, leaving 14 bases between.

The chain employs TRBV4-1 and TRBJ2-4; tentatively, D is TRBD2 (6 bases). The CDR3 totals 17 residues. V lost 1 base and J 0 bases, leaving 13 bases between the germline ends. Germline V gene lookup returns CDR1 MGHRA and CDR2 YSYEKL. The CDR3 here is CASSQAGKGLAKNIQYF. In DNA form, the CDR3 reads TGCGCCAGCAGCCAAGCGGGAAAGGGACTAGCCAAAAACATTCAGTACTTC.

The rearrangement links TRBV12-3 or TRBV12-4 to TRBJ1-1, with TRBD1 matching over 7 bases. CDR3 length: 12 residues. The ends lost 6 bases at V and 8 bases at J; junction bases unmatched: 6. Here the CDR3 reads CASSRQGIEAFF. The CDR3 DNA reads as TGTGCCAGCAGCAGACAGGGAATAGAAGCTTTCTTT.

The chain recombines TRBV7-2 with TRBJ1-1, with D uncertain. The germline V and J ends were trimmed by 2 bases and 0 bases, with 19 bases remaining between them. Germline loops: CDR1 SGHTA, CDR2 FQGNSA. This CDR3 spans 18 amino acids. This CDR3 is CASSLNFGSAALNTEAFF. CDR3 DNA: TGTGCCAGCAGCTTAAATTTCGGCTCCGCAGCCCTGAACACTGAAGCTTTCTTT.

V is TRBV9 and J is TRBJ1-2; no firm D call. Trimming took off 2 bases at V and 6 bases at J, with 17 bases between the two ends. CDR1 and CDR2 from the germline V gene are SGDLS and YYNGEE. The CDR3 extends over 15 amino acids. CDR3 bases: TGTGCCAGCAGCGTTGGATCGGGCCTATTAAATGGCTACACCTTC. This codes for CASSVGSGLLNGYTF.

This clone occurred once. The CDR3 loop reads CAEEGMKGYTF. Written as DNA, the CDR3 is TGTGCTGAGGAGGGAATGAAGGGCTACACCTTC. The chain links TRBV6-5 to TRBJ1-2; unclear D gene. The germline V gene has CDR1 MNHEY and CDR2 SVGAGI. CDR3 length: 11 residues.

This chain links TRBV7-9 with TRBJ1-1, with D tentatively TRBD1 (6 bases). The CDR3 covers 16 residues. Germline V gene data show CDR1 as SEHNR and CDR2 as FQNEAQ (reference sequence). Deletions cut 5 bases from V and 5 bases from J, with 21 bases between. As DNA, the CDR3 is TGTGCCAGCAGCCTGTATTTAGGGGGACGGTTTACTGAAGCTTTCTTT. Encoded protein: CASSLYLGGRFTEAFF.

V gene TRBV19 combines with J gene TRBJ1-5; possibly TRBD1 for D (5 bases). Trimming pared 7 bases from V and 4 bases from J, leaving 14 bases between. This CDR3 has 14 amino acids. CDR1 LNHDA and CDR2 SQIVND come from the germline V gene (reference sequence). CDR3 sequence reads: CASNWGGENQPQHF. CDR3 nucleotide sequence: TGTGCCAGTAATTGGGGCGGGGAAAATCAGCCCCAGCATTTT.

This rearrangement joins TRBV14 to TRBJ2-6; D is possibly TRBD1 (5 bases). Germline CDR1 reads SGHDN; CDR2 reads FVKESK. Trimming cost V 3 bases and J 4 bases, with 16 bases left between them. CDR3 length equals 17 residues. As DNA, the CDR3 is TGTGCCAGCAGCCAGAATAGGGGATCCTACGGGGCCAACGTCCTGACTTTC. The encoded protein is CASSQNRGSYGANVLTF.

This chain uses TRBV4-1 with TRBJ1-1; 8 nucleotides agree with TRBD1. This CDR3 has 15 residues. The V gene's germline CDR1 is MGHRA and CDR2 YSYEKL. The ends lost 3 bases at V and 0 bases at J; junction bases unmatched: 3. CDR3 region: CASSQGTGMNTEAFF. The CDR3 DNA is TGCGCCAGCAGCCAGGGGACAGGTATGAACACTGAAGCTTTCTTT.

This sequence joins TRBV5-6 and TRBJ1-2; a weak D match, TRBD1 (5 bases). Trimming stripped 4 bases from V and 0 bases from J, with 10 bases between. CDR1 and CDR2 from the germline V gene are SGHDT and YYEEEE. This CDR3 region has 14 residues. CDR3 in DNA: TGTGCCAGCAGCCTGGGGGGACCTAACTATGGCTACACCTTC. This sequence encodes CASSLGGPNYGYTF.

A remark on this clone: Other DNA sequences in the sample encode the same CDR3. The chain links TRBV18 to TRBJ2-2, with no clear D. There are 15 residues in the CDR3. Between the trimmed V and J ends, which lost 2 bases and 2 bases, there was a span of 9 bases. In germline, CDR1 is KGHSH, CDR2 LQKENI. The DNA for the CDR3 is TGTGCCAGCTCACCAGGCAGAGCCAACACCGGGGAGCTGTTTTTT. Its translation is CASSPGRANTGELFF.